This T cell receptor (beta chain) was identified in a study of T cell responses to AZD1222 COVID-19 vaccine. The CDR3 is made up of 12 amino acids. V was clipped by 7 bases and J by 3 bases, with 6 bases between them. Germline V lookup: CDR1 MDHEN, CDR2 SYDVKM. Sequencing used immunoSEQ multiplex PCR; TCRdb keeps in-frame clones, though not all of them. The sample consists of more than 120,000 clones, 70% to 90% of them appearing once. The TCR sequence derives from an adult who received the MenACWY meningococcal vaccine as a control. J is TRBJ2-2 and V is TRBV28, with D unresolved. Here the sequenced sample was peripheral blood, taken 28 days after the second dose of the MenACWY control vaccine. The CDR3 nucleotides read TGTGCCAGCATTACGGACACCGGGGAGCTGTTTTTT. Protein product: CASITDTGELFF.